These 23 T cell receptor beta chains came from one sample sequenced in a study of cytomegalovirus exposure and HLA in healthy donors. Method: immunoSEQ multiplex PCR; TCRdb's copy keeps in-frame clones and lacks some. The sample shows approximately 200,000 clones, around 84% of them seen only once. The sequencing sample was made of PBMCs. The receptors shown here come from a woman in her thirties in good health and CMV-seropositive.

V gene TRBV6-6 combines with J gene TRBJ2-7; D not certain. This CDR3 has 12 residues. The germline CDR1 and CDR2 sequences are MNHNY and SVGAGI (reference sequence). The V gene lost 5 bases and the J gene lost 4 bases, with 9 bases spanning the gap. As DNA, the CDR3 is TGTGCCAGCAGTAAACTACCGTACGAGCAGTACTTC. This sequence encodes CASSKLPYEQYF.

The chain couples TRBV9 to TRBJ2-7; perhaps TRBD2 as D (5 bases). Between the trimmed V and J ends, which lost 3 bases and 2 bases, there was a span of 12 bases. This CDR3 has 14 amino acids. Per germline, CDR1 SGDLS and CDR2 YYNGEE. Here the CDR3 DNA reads TGTGCCAGCAGCGCCGAGGGCTTCCCCTACGAGCAGTACTTC. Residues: CASSAEGFPYEQYF.

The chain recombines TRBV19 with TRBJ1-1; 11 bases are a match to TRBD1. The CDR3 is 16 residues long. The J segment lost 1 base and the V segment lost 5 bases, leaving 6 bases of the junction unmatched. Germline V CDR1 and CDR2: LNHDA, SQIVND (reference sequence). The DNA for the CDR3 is TGTGCCAGTAGTCCGTGGACAGGGGGCAGGAACACTGAAGCTTTCTTT. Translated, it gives CASSPWTGGRNTEAFF.

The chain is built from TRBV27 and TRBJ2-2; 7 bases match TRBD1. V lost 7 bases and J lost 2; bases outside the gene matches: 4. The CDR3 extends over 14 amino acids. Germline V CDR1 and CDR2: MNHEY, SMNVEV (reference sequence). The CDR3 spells CASNRGSNTGELFF. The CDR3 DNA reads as TGTGCCAGCAACAGGGGTTCAAACACCGGGGAGCTGTTTTTT.

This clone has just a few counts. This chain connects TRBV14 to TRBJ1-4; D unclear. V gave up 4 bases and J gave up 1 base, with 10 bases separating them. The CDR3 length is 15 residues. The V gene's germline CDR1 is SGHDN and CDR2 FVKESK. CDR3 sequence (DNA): TGTGCCAGCAGCCCCTCACGGGAAACTAATGAAAAACTGTTTTTT. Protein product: CASSPSRETNEKLFF.

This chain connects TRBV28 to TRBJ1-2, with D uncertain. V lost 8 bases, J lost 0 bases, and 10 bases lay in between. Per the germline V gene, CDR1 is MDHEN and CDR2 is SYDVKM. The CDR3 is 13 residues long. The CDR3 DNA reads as TGTGCCAGCGGTAGGAGCGCTAACTATGGCTACACCTTC. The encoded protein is CASGRSANYGYTF.

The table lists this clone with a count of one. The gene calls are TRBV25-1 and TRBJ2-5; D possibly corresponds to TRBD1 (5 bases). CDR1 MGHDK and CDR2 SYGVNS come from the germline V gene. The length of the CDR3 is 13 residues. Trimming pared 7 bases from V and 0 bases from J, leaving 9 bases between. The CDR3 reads CASTRQYQETQYF. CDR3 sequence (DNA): TGTGCCAGCACCCGACAGTACCAAGAGACCCAGTACTTC. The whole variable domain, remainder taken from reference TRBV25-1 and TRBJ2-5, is EADIYQTPRYLVIGTGKKITLECSQTMGHDKMYWYQQDPGMELHLIHYSYGVNSTEKGDLSSESTVSRIRTEHFPLTLESARPSHTSQYLCASTRQYQETQYFGPGTRLLVL.

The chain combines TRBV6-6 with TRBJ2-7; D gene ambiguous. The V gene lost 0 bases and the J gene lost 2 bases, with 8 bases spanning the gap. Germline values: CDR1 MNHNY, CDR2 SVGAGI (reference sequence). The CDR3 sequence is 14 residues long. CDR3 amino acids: CASSYSAETYEQYF. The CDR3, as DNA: TGTGCCAGCAGTTACTCGGCGGAAACCTACGAGCAGTACTTC.

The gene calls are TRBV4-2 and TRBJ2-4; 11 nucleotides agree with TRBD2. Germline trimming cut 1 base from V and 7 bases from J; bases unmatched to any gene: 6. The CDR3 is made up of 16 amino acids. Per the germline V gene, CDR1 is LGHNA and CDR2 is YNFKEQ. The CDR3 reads CASSQGGSGRVNIQYF. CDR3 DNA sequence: TGTGCCAGCAGCCAAGGGGGTAGCGGGAGGGTGAACATTCAGTACTTC.

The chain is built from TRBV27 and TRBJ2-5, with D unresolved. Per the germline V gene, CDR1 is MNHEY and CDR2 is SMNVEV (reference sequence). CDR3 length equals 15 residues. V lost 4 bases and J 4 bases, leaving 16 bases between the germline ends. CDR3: CASSSHPPNVETQYF. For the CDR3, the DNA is TGTGCCAGCAGTTCACACCCGCCAAACGTAGAGACCCAGTACTTC.

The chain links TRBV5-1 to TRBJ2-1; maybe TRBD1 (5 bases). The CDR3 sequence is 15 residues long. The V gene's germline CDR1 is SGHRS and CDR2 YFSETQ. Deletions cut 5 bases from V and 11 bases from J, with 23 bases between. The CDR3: CASRDERGHYGKQFF. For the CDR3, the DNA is TGCGCCAGCAGGGATGAAAGGGGCCACTATGGAAAGCAGTTCTTC.

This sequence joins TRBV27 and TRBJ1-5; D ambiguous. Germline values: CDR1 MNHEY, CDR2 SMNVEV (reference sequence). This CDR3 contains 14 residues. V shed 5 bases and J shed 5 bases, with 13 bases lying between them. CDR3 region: CASSPRRQYQPQHF. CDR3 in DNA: TGTGCCAGCAGTCCACGTAGACAATATCAGCCCCAGCATTTT.

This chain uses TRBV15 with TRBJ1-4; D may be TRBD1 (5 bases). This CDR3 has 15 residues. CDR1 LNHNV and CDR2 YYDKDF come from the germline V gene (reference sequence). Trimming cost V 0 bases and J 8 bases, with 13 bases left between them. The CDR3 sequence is CATSRDPGVGEKLFF. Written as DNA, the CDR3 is TGTGCCACCAGCAGAGACCCGGGGGTAGGCGAAAAACTGTTTTTT.

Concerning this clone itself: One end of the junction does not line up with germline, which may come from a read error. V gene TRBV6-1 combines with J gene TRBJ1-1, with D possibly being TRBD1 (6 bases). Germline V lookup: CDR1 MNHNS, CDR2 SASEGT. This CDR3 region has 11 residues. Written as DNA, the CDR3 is TGTGCCAGCAGTGAAGCCTGGACAGTCTTATTT. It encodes CASSEAWTVLF.

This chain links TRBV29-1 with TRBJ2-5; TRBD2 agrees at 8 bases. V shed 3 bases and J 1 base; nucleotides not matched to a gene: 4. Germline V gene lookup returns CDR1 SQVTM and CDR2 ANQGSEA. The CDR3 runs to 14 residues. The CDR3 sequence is CSVDGGGPQETQYF. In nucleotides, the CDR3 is TGCAGCGTTGACGGGGGGGGCCCCCAAGAGACCCAGTACTTC.

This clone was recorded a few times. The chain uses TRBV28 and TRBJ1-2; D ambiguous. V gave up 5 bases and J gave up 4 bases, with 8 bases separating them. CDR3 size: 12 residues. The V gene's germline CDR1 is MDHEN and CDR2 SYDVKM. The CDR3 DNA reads TGTGCCAGCAGTCCGGAGTTCTATGGCTACACCTTC. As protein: CASSPEFYGYTF.

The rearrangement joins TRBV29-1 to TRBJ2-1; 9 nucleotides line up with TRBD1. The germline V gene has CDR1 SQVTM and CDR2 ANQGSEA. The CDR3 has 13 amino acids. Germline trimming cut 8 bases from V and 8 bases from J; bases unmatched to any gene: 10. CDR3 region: CSLQGARRDEQFF. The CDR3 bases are TGCAGCTTACAGGGGGCGCGGAGAGATGAGCAGTTCTTC.

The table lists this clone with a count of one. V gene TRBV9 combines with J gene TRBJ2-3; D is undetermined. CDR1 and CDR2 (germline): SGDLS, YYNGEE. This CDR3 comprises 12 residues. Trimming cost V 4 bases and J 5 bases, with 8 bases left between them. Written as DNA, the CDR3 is TGTGCCAGCAGCCTCCCGGGAGATACGCAGTATTTT. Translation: CASSLPGDTQYF.

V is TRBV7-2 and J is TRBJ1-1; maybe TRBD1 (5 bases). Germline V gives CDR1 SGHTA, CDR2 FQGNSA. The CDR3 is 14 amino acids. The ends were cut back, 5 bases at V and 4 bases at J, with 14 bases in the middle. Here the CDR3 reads CASSRNGGGTEAFF. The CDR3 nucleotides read TGTGCCAGCAGCCGAAACGGCGGGGGCACTGAAGCTTTCTTT.

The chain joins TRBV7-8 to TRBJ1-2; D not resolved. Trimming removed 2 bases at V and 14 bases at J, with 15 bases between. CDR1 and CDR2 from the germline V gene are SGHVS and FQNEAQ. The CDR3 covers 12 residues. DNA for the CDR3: TGTGCCAGCAGCTTAAGTCAGTCGGCGGGTACCTTC. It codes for CASSLSQSAGTF. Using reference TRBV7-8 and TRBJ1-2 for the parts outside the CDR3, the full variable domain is GAGVSQSPRYKVAKRGQDVALRCDPISGHVSLFWYQQALGQGPEFLTYFQNEAQLDKSGLPSDRFFAERPEGSVSTLKIQRTQQEDSAVYLCASSLSQSAGTFGSGTRLTVV.

This CDR3 reads CAISESLQGGNTIYF. CDR3 nucleotide sequence: TGTGCCATCAGTGAGTCGTTGCAGGGGGGAAACACCATATATTTT. The rearrangement links TRBV10-3 to TRBJ1-3; D might be TRBD1 (6 bases). CDR3 length equals 15 residues. V dropped 0 bases and J dropped 4 bases, with 10 bases sitting between them. Germline CDR1 and CDR2: ENHRY and SYGVKD.

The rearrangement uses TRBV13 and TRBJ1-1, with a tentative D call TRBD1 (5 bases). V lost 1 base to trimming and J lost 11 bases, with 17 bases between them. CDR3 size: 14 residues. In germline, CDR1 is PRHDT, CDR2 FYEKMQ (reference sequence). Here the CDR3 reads CASSLERGGNKAFF. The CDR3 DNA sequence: TGTGCCAGCAGCTTAGAGAGGGGAGGAAACAAGGCTTTCTTT.

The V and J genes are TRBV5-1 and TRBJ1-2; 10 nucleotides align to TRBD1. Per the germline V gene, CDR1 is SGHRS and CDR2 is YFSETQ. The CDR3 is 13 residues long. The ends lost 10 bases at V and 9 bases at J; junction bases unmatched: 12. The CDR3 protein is CASNEVTGGSYTF. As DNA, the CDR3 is TGCGCCTCAAACGAGGTGACAGGGGGCAGCTACACCTTC.